These 32 T cell receptor beta chains were all obtained from the same sample, sequenced in a study of shared clonotypes between healthy human individuals. The method was immunoSEQ multiplex PCR; TCRdb's version includes in-frame clones alone and lacks a portion of them. The sample yields about 2.3 million clones, about 90% seen once. Sequencing was done on a sample of naive CD4+ T cells from PBMCs. As to subset: CD45RA+ positively selected. The receptor source for this set is a man younger than 30 in good health. Some clones in this sample may be carry-over from other donors' samples.

J is TRBJ1-4 and V is TRBV2, with D possibly TRBD1 on 5 matching bases. The V gene lost 10 bases and the J gene lost 6 bases, with 15 bases spanning the gap. Germline lookup yields CDR1 SNHLY and CDR2 FYNNEI. This CDR3 region has 13 residues. The CDR3 loop is CATATEFYEKLFF. In DNA, the CDR3 is TGTGCCACCGCGACAGAGTTTTATGAAAAACTGTTTTTT.

The chain uses TRBV6-1 and TRBJ2-7; TRBD1 is a possible D gene (6 bases). The V end was cut by 4 bases, the J end by 5 bases, with 21 bases between. This CDR3 spans 16 amino acids. Per germline, CDR1 MNHNS and CDR2 SASEGT. The CDR3 DNA reads as TGTGCCAGCAGTGGAATAATAACAGGGATCGGCAACGAGCAGTACTTC. Its protein is CASSGIITGIGNEQYF.

The chain couples TRBV10-1 to TRBJ2-1, with 9 bases lining up with TRBD2. V was clipped by 4 bases and J by 1 base; unmatched bases: 2. The CDR3 runs 15 residues. Germline V CDR1 and CDR2: WNHNN, SYGVQD (reference sequence). In nucleotides, the CDR3 is TGCGCCAGCAGTGTAGCGGGAGTTTCCTACAATGAGCAGTTCTTC. Translation: CASSVAGVSYNEQFF.

This clone showed up just once. The J gene is TRBJ1-1, the V gene TRBV29-1, with TRBD1 identical over 11 bases. This CDR3 spans 13 amino acids. CDR1 is SQVTM, CDR2 ANQGSEA, per germline. Unmatched junction bases numbered 5, after V lost 3 bases and J lost 8 bases. CDR3 sequence: CSVDGQGAVEAFF. For the CDR3, the DNA is TGCAGCGTTGATGGACAGGGGGCCGTAGAAGCTTTCTTT.

This chain joins TRBV29-1 and TRBJ2-5, with TRBD1 matching over 7 bases. The CDR3 spans 12 residues. The germline gives CDR1 SQVTM, CDR2 ANQGSEA. The trim removed 7 bases at V and 2 bases at J, leaving 4 bases unmatched. CDR3 region: CSARGQQETQYF. For the CDR3, the DNA is TGCAGCGCTAGGGGACAGCAAGAGACCCAGTACTTC. Complete variable domain (other parts from reference TRBV29-1 and TRBJ2-5): SAVISQKPSRDICQRGTSLTIQCQVDSQVTMMFWYRQQPGQSLTLIATANQGSEATYESGFVIDKFPISRPNLTFSTLTVSNMSPEDSSIYLCSARGQQETQYFGPGTRLLVL.

This sequence joins TRBV5-1 and TRBJ2-1; D is perhaps TRBD2 (5 bases). V lost 4 bases, J lost 0 bases, and 17 bases lay in between. CDR1 is SGHRS, CDR2 YFSETQ, per germline. The CDR3 is 17 residues long. CDR3 residues: CASSRLVLGSSYNEQFF. In DNA form, the CDR3 reads TGCGCCAGCAGCCGTCTTGTTTTGGGGAGCTCCTACAATGAGCAGTTCTTC.

The chain uses TRBV10-3 and TRBJ1-6, with D possibly TRBD1 on 6 matching bases. This CDR3 is built from 14 residues. V lost 5 bases, J lost 6 bases, and 11 bases lay in between. Germline lookup yields CDR1 ENHRY and CDR2 SYGVKD. This CDR3 is CAISRTDGNSPLHF. The CDR3 DNA follows: TGTGCCATCAGTAGGACAGACGGTAATTCACCCCTCCACTTT.

The chain joins TRBV6-1 to TRBJ1-2, with 7 positions matching TRBD1. The CDR3 length is 12 residues. The trim removed 5 bases at V and 6 bases at J, leaving 3 bases unmatched. CDR1 is MNHNS and CDR2 is SASEGT in the germline V gene. As DNA, the CDR3 is TGTGCCAGCAGTAACAGGGGACATGGCTACACCTTC. Translated, it gives CASSNRGHGYTF.

This sequence joins TRBV2 and TRBJ1-2; 7 bases are a match to TRBD1. The CDR3 has 14 residues. Germline assignment: CDR1 SNHLY and CDR2 FYNNEI. The junction had 12 bases not matched to a gene; V was cut back by 7 bases and J by 7 bases. CDR3 DNA: TGTGCCAGCAACATTCCGACAGGGATCGCTGGCTACACCTTC. Translated, it gives CASNIPTGIAGYTF. The variable domain in full, with the rest retrieved from reference TRBV2 and TRBJ1-2, is EPEVTQTPSHQVTQMGQEVILRCVPISNHLYFYWYRQILGQKVEFLVSFYNNEISEKSEIFDDQFSVERPDGSNFTLKIRSTKLEDSAMYFCASNIPTGIAGYTFGSGTRLTVV.

This clone was recorded only once. The chain recombines TRBV4-1 with TRBJ1-4; possibly TRBD1 for D (6 bases). The V gene's germline CDR1 is MGHRA and CDR2 YSYEKL. Trimming took 1 base from V and 7 from J, leaving 7 bases between them. The CDR3 is 13 amino acids. The CDR3 loop is CASSQGQAEKLFF. In nucleotides, the CDR3 is TGCGCCAGCAGCCAAGGACAGGCTGAAAAACTGTTTTTT.

Notes on this clone: The sample contains more than one DNA sequence encoding this CDR3. This chain links TRBV5-1 with TRBJ2-3, with D possibly being TRBD2 (6 bases). Germline V gene data show CDR1 as SGHRS and CDR2 as YFSETQ. The CDR3 is made up of 15 amino acids. V lost 0 bases and J lost 1, with 9 bases in between. CDR3 region: CASSLALAGTDTQYF. The CDR3 DNA is TGCGCCAGCAGCTTGGCACTAGCAGGCACAGATACGCAGTATTTT.

The chain couples TRBV5-1 to TRBJ2-3; 9 bases line up with TRBD1. The germline gives CDR1 SGHRS, CDR2 YFSETQ. The CDR3 is made up of 13 amino acids. Trimming cost V 7 bases and J 3 bases; bases outside gene matches: 3. The CDR3 bases are TGCGCCAGCCGACAGGGGGGTACAGATACGCAGTATTTT. It specifies CASRQGGTDTQYF.

The chain links TRBV7-9 to TRBJ1-2; D unclear. Germline loops: CDR1 SEHNR, CDR2 FQNEAQ (reference sequence). V lost 0 bases to trimming and J lost 1 base, with 6 bases between them. CDR3 length: 14 residues. The CDR3 here is CASSLAQINYGYTF. The CDR3 bases are TGTGCCAGCAGCTTAGCGCAGATTAACTATGGCTACACCTTC.

This chain links TRBV27 with TRBJ2-4; D possibly corresponds to TRBD2 (6 bases). The CDR3 is 18 amino acids. V was pared by 4 bases and J by 1 base, with 20 bases between. Germline V lookup: CDR1 MNHEY, CDR2 SMNVEV (reference sequence). The CDR3 DNA sequence: TGTGCCAGCAGTTCGCTAGCGCTCCGACAAGGGGCCAAAAACATTCAGTACTTC. This gives the protein CASSSLALRQGAKNIQYF.

V is TRBV7-2 and J is TRBJ2-1, with D perhaps TRBD1 or TRBD2 (5 bases each). Germline V gives CDR1 SGHTA, CDR2 FQGNSA. CDR3 length: 13 amino acids. Trimming pared 2 bases from V and 9 bases from J, leaving 11 bases between. The CDR3 is CASSLRWGSEQFF. CDR3 nucleotides: TGTGCCAGCAGCTTAAGGTGGGGGAGTGAGCAGTTCTTC.

The rearrangement uses TRBV30 and TRBJ2-5; perhaps TRBD2 as D (6 bases). The J call may not be correct, given that the DNA end is closer to TRBJ2-7. Looked up from germline, CDR1 is GTSNPN and CDR2 is SVGIG (reference sequence). The CDR3 has 13 amino acids. The CDR3 is CAGEIAADYEQYF. The CDR3 nucleotides read TGTGCCGGGGAGATAGCGGCCGATTACGAGCAGTACTTC.

The chain couples TRBV19 to TRBJ1-1; TRBD1 might be the D (6 bases). Germline CDR1 reads LNHDA; CDR2 reads SQIVND (reference sequence). There are 14 residues in the CDR3. The V gene lost 5 bases and the J gene lost 1 base, with 11 bases spanning the gap. The CDR3 nucleotides are TGTGCCAGTAGTCGGGACAAGGGGAACACTGAAGCTTTCTTT. As protein: CASSRDKGNTEAFF.

V is TRBV7-2 and J is TRBJ2-7; unclear D gene. The CDR3 covers 13 residues. Germline V CDR1 and CDR2: SGHTA, FQGNSA. V lost 5 bases and J lost 0, with 8 bases in between. The CDR3 DNA reads as TGTGCCAGCAGCCCAGCAGTCTCCTACGAGCAGTACTTC. Residues: CASSPAVSYEQYF.

This rearrangement joins TRBV5-1 to TRBJ2-1, with TRBD1 matching over 10 bases. This CDR3 has 19 residues. Trimming cost V 3 bases and J 0 bases; bases outside gene matches: 12. Per germline, CDR1 SGHRS and CDR2 YFSETQ. The CDR3 here is CASSWAREDRGNSYNEQFF. The CDR3 coding sequence is TGCGCCAGCAGCTGGGCGCGGGAGGACAGGGGGAACTCCTACAATGAGCAGTTCTTC.

Notes on this clone: Other DNA sequences in the same sample also yield this CDR3. J is TRBJ2-6 and V is TRBV28; D gene ambiguous. The V and J ends lost 9 bases and 4 bases respectively, with 10 bases between them. Per the germline V gene, CDR1 is MDHEN and CDR2 is SYDVKM. The CDR3 contains 13 residues. The CDR3 region has the DNA TGTGCCAGTTCGATTTCAGGGGCCAACGTCCTGACTTTC. This codes for CASSISGANVLTF.

The V call is TRBV4-3, the J call TRBJ1-2, with a possible D match to TRBD1 (5 bases). V lost 0 bases and J 6 bases, leaving 8 bases between the germline ends. The CDR3 runs to 13 residues. Germline V gene data show CDR1 as LGHNA and CDR2 as YSLEER. CDR3 nucleotide sequence: TGCGCCAGCAGCCAAGATAGAGGGGATGGCTACACCTTC. Residues: CASSQDRGDGYTF.

CDR3 nucleotide sequence: TGTGCCAGCTCACCACTTGGCTCGGGTAGCCCCCCCACAGATACGCAGTATTTT. This sequence encodes CASSPLGSGSPPTDTQYF. The V and J genes are TRBV18 and TRBJ2-3; unclear D gene. This CDR3 is built from 18 residues. The germline CDR1 and CDR2 sequences are KGHSH and LQKENI. Trimming cost V 1 base and J 2 bases, with 19 bases left between them.

The CDR3 loop is CASSLRREGNEQFF. The CDR3 region has the DNA TGTGCCAGCAGCCTCCGGAGGGAGGGCAATGAGCAGTTCTTC. This rearrangement joins TRBV7-3 to TRBJ2-1, with TRBD2 matching 7 bases. The length of the CDR3 is 14 residues. V gave up 5 bases and J gave up 6 bases; unmatched junction bases: 7. Germline V gene lookup returns CDR1 SGHTA and CDR2 FQGTGA.

This clone was seen only once. The chain links TRBV5-1 to TRBJ2-1; 15 bases line up with TRBD2. Germline V gene data show CDR1 as SGHRS and CDR2 as YFSETQ. The V gene end was trimmed by 4 bases and the J gene end by 2 bases; junction bases not matched to a gene: 7. This CDR3 spans 18 amino acids. CDR3: CASSRGLAGGRTYNEQFF. Written as DNA, the CDR3 is TGCGCCAGCAGCAGGGGACTAGCGGGAGGCAGAACCTACAATGAGCAGTTCTTC.

This clone was counted a single time. The V gene is TRBV6-1, the J gene TRBJ1-2, with D tentatively TRBD1 (6 bases). Germline CDR1 reads MNHNS; CDR2 reads SASEGT. With 1 base removed from V and 6 bases from J, the gap between germline ends came to 9 bases. CDR3 length: 13 amino acids. CDR3 bases: TGTGCCAGCAGTGAAGACAGGGTGGATGGCTACACCTTC. This translates into CASSEDRVDGYTF.

A word on this clone: At the DNA level, this CDR3 is encoded by other sequences in the same sample as well. The J gene is TRBJ1-5, the V gene TRBV7-2; D gene ambiguous. The CDR3 consists of 13 residues. V lost 2 bases to trimming and J lost 4 bases, with 6 bases between them. Germline V gene data show CDR1 as SGHTA and CDR2 as FQGNSA. This chain's CDR3 is CASSLSSNQPQHF. Written as DNA, the CDR3 is TGTGCCAGCAGCTTAAGCAGTAATCAGCCCCAGCATTTT.

A word on this clone: Different DNA sequences within this sample yield the same CDR3. The rearrangement uses TRBV11-3 and TRBJ2-7; weak D call: TRBD1 (5 bases). The CDR3 extends over 14 amino acids. Germline CDR1 and CDR2: SGHNT and YENEEA. Trimming took 1 base from V and 0 from J, leaving 7 bases between them. The CDR3 reads CASSLGQSSYEQYF. The CDR3, as DNA: TGTGCCAGCAGCTTAGGACAGTCCTCCTACGAGCAGTACTTC.

Concerning this clone itself: Germline and junction disagree at one end, which may indicate a read error. The rearrangement uses TRBV15 and TRBJ2-2; TRBD1 might be the D (5 bases). Germline lookup yields CDR1 LNHNV and CDR2 YYDKDF (reference sequence). The CDR3 is 15 residues long. Here the CDR3 reads CATSRGSGNSGELFF. The CDR3 coding sequence is TGTGCCACCAGCAGAGGATCAGGGAACTCCGGGGAGCTGTTTTTT.

This clone was detected only once. The chain couples TRBV2 to TRBJ2-3; 8 bases match TRBD1. The CDR3 is 15 amino acids. Germline V gene lookup returns CDR1 SNHLY and CDR2 FYNNEI. The V and J ends lost 4 bases and 1 base, in that order; junction bases with no gene match: 4. The chain's CDR3 is CASSGTGYGTDTQYF. The CDR3 nucleotides are TGTGCCAGCAGTGGGACAGGGTATGGCACAGATACGCAGTATTTT.

V gene TRBV28 combines with J gene TRBJ2-2; 9 nucleotides align to TRBD1. The CDR3 runs 17 residues. V shed 8 bases and J 7 bases; nucleotides not matched to a gene: 17. Germline CDR1 reads MDHEN; CDR2 reads SYDVKM. The CDR3, as DNA: TGTGCCAGCTCGCATTCCGTGTTACAGGGGGCGGGCGGGGAGCTGTTTTTT. It translates to CASSHSVLQGAGGELFF.

This sequence joins TRBV30 and TRBJ2-5; tentative D call: TRBD1 (6 bases). This CDR3 has 14 residues. The germline V and J ends were trimmed by 1 base and 1 base, with 10 bases remaining between them. Germline V CDR1 and CDR2: GTSNPN, SVGIG (reference sequence). The CDR3 protein is CAWSADRFQETQYF. The DNA for the CDR3 is TGTGCCTGGAGTGCTGACAGGTTCCAAGAGACCCAGTACTTC.

This chain links TRBV5-6 with TRBJ1-1; 8 bases agree with TRBD1. The CDR3 spans 15 residues. V gave up 4 bases and J gave up 0 bases; unmatched junction bases: 5. The germline CDR1 and CDR2 sequences are SGHDT and YYEEEE. The CDR3 DNA is TGTGCCAGCAGCCCCCGGGACAGGATGAACACTGAAGCTTTCTTT. Translated, it gives CASSPRDRMNTEAFF.